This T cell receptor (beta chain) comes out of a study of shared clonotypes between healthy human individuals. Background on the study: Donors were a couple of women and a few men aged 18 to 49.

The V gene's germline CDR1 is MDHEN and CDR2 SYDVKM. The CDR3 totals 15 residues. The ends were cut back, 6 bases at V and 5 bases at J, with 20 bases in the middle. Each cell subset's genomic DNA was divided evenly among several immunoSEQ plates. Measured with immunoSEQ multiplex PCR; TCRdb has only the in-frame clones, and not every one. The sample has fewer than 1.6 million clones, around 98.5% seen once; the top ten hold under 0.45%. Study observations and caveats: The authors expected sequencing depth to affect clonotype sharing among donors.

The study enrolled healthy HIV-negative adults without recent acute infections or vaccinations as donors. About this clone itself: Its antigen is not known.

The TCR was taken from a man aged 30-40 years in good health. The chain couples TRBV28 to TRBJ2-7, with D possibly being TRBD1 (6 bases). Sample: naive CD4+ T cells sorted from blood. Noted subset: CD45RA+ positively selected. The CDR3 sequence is CASSNPGHPKDEQYF. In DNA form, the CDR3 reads TGTGCCAGCAGCAATCCGGGACACCCGAAGGACGAGCAGTACTTC.